Listed below are T cell receptor beta chains from one sample, sequenced in a study of T-cell reconstitution after alpha-beta-depleted transplantation in children. One entry per CDR3 protein results from TCRdb running MiXCR on the PCR reads. The table records approximately 430,000 distinct CDR3 sequences, roughly 17% of them present only once. Sequenced material: PBMCs, mostly from graft donor cells, taken 360 days after TCRalphabeta/CD19-depleted stem cell transplant. The source is a boy under two years old who had a stem cell transplant for Wiskott-Aldrich syndrome, so the T cells may come from the graft donor. CDR3s include the opening cysteine and the closing phenylalanine or tryptophan.

j_call,v_call,cdr3_aa
TRBJ2-2,TRBV2,CATLDYPMSGELFF
TRBJ2-7,TRBV12-3/TRBV12-4,CASSLRLAWGYEQYF
TRBJ2-1,TRBV3-1,CASSRTGGRYNEQFF
TRBJ2-3,TRBV20-1,CSAVKRGGTDTQYF
TRBJ1-1,TRBV10-3,CAIGRRDTEAFF
TRBJ2-1,TRBV4-1,CASSRQGIGGNEQFF
TRBJ2-5,TRBV7-7,CASSLEARVGETQYF
TRBJ2-1,TRBV6-6,CASRPGTREQFF
TRBJ2-4,TRBV24-1,CATSDLKQPKNIQYF
TRBJ2-7,TRBV12-3/TRBV12-4,CASKGQPSSYEQYF
.,TRBV5-1,CASSLEASGTQYF
TRBJ2-5,TRBV29-1,CSVDDRVLGETQYF
TRBJ2-3,TRBV27,CASSRSGRLWVDTQYF
TRBJ2-7,TRBV25-1,CASSESLLGTSGYEQYF
TRBJ1-1,TRBV5-6,CASSPLAVPDREAFF
TRBJ2-3,TRBV3-1,CASSQGRRGTSGLLHTQYF
TRBJ2-2,TRBV4-1,CASSQGRPGHSNTGELFF
TRBJ2-7,TRBV5-5,CASSFGGTLKDSSYEQYF
TRBJ2-1,TRBV29-1,CSGSTGSSYNEQFF
TRBJ2-1,TRBV6-2/TRBV6-3,CASSYSALAKYNEQFF
TRBJ2-1,TRBV7-6,CASSSTGIYNEQFF
TRBJ1-1,TRBV5-1,CASSFSPAGKEAFF